These 10 T cell receptor beta chains originate from one sample sequenced in a study of shared clonotypes between healthy human individuals. Clones were sequenced by immunoSEQ multiplex PCR, and TCRdb holds only the in-frame ones, with some missing. This sample has around 2,000,000 clones, with roughly 94% found just once. Naive CD8 isolation took CD45RO-negative cells positively selected for CCR7 and excluded terminally differentiated effector memory CD45RA+ cells. Sequencing was done on a sample of naive CD8+ T cells sorted from blood. Receptors were obtained from a man younger than 35 in good health.

Of note for this clone: The same CDR3 arises from other DNA sequences in this sample as well. This chain uses TRBV7-8 with TRBJ1-5, with 7 bases identical to TRBD1. Germline CDR1 SGHVS, CDR2 FQNEAQ. The trim removed 5 bases at V and 5 bases at J, leaving 3 bases unmatched. This CDR3 has 13 residues. DNA for the CDR3: TGTGCCAGCAGCAGCGACAGGGATCAGCCCCAGCATTTT. Its translation: CASSSDRDQPQHF.

The chain couples TRBV5-1 to TRBJ1-3; no clear D. Looked up from germline, CDR1 is SGHRS and CDR2 is YFSETQ. V was pared by 8 bases and J by 4 bases, with 13 bases between. CDR3 length: 13 residues. The CDR3 DNA sequence: TGCGCCAGTAGTTTATCGTACGGAAACACCATATATTTT. Translation gives CASSLSYGNTIYF. The complete variable domain, with remaining parts taken from reference TRBV5-1 and TRBJ1-3, reads KAGVTQTPRYLIKTRGQQVTLSCSPISGHRSVSWYQQTPGQGLQFLFEYFSETQRNKGNFPGRFSGRQFSNSRSEMNVSTLELGDSALYLCASSLSYGNTIYFGEGSWLTVV.

The rearrangement joins TRBV7-9 to TRBJ1-2; 9 bases are shared with TRBD1. Trimming removed 5 bases from V and 3 bases from J; junction bases left unmatched: 7. The CDR3 runs to 15 residues. The germline V gene has CDR1 SEHNR and CDR2 FQNEAQ (reference sequence). The DNA for the CDR3 is TGTGCCAGCAGCCCGGGGACAGGGTGGTACTATGGCTACACCTTC. Its translation: CASSPGTGWYYGYTF.

The chain links TRBV6-5 to TRBJ2-7; the D is unclear. The CDR3 has 13 amino acids. Trimming removed 3 bases from V and 4 bases from J, with 10 bases in between. Germline V CDR1 and CDR2: MNHEY, SVGAGI. CDR3 DNA: TGTGCCAGCAGTTATAGATCTGAATACGAGCAGTACTTC. Translation: CASSYRSEYEQYF.

The chain has TRBV27 and TRBJ1-1; no reliable D call. Germline V gives CDR1 MNHEY, CDR2 SMNVEV (reference sequence). The CDR3 spans 15 residues. With 6 bases removed from V and 0 bases from J, the gap between germline ends came to 14 bases. In DNA form, the CDR3 reads TGTGCCAGCAGCCCCTCAGTAAACATGAACACTGAAGCTTTCTTT. Translation gives CASSPSVNMNTEAFF.

This clone was detected only once. V gene TRBV28 combines with J gene TRBJ2-1, with 10 bases matching TRBD1. The trim removed 6 bases at V and 9 bases at J, leaving 2 bases unmatched. Germline V gene lookup returns CDR1 MDHEN and CDR2 SYDVKM. The CDR3 length is 12 residues. CDR3 residues: CASSWDRGEQFF. For the CDR3, the DNA is TGTGCCAGCAGCTGGGACAGGGGTGAGCAGTTCTTC.

This clone rates as medium-sized. This rearrangement joins TRBV11-1 to TRBJ2-6; D ambiguous. This CDR3 comprises 13 residues. V was trimmed by 6 bases and J by 3 bases, leaving 6 bases between them. The V gene's germline CDR1 is SGHAT and CDR2 FQDESV (reference sequence). The CDR3: CASRLNGANVLTF. Written as DNA, the CDR3 is TGTGCCAGCAGGCTAAATGGGGCCAACGTCCTGACTTTC.

The genes are TRBV2 and TRBJ2-5; D not resolved. The V gene's germline CDR1 is SNHLY and CDR2 FYNNEI. Trimming stripped 4 bases from V and 5 bases from J, with 8 bases between. The CDR3 covers 12 residues. The CDR3 here is CASSGPLETQYF. In DNA form, the CDR3 reads TGTGCCAGCAGTGGTCCATTGGAGACCCAGTACTTC.

V usage is TRBV6-5 and J usage is TRBJ1-1; D perhaps matches TRBD1 (5 bases). This CDR3 has 14 residues. Germline CDR1 MNHEY, CDR2 SVGAGI. V gave up 6 bases and J gave up 0 bases, with 11 bases separating them. Here the CDR3 DNA reads TGTGCCAGCAGCCCACAGGAATTGAACACTGAAGCTTTCTTT. Protein product: CASSPQELNTEAFF.

V is TRBV18 and J is TRBJ1-2; D is possibly TRBD1 (6 bases). Trimming shortened V by 4 bases and J by 7 bases, and 19 bases separated the two germline ends. CDR3 size: 15 residues. The germline V gene has CDR1 KGHSH and CDR2 LQKENI. The CDR3 region is CASSLGQPGKSGYTF. DNA of the CDR3: TGTGCCAGCTCACTTGGACAGCCTGGGAAGTCTGGCTACACCTTC.